The source of this T cell receptor (beta chain) is a study of response to subunit inactivated influenza vaccine. Whole-study results and caveats: Few additional T cells are recruited per seasonal influenza vaccination, authors suggested.

Each CDR3 protein gets one entry after TCRdb re-called the RT-PCR reads with MiXCR. Here the sample spans about 700,000 distinct CDR3 sequences, approximately 15% being singletons. Germline values: CDR1 SGHVS, CDR2 FQNEAQ. Trimming took 0 bases from V and 2 from J, leaving 8 bases between them. The CDR3 is 14 amino acids. Remarks on this clonotype: Its antigen remains unknown.

The chain is built from TRBV7-8 and TRBJ2-7; D unresolved. This sequence was found in a man aged 50 or older who received an inactivated influenza vaccine. The sequenced sample was PBMCs from blood, obtained roughly 2 weeks before vaccination. CDR3 loop: CASSLAVTPYEQYF. The CDR3 DNA follows: TGTGCCAGCAGCTTAGCTGTGACACCCTACGAGCAGTACTTC.